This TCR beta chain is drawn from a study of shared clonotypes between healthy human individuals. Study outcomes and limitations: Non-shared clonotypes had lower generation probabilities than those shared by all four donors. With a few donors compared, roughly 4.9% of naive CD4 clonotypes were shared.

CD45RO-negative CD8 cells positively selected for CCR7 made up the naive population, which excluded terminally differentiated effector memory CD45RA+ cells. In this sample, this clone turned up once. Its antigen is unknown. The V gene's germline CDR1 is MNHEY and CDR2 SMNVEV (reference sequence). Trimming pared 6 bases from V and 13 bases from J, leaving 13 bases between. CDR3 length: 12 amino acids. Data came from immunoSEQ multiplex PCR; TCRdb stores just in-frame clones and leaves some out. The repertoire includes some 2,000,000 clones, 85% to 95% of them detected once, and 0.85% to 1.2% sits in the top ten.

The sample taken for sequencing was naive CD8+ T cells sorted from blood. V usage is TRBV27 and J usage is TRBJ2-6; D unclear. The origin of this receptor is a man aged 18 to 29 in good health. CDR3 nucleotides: TGTGCCAGCAGCAAAGGATTAGGGGTCCTGACTTTC. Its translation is CASSKGLGVLTF.